These 18 T cell receptor beta chains originate from one sample sequenced in a study of spatial heterogeneity in lung cancer. TCRdb called the 5' RACE reads again in MiXCR, with one record for every CDR3 protein. This table has 30,000 to 45,000 distinct CDR3 sequences, 4% to 6% appearing once. Indicated time point: sample taken at primary tumor resection. Tumor, nontumor lung or frozen PBMC supplied whole RNA that was sequenced unsorted. The source material was PBMCs, sampled at surgery. The source is a female donor with early-stage non-small cell lung cancer.

In this sample, this clonotype turned up many times. The chain uses TRBV6-6 and TRBJ2-7, with D perhaps TRBD2 (6 bases). CDR1 and CDR2 from the germline V gene are MNHNY and SVGAGI (reference sequence). V was trimmed by 2 bases and J by 0 bases, leaving 20 bases between them. This CDR3 contains 18 residues. CDR3 loop: CASSYELAAASSSYEQYF. The CDR3 nucleotides are TGTGCCAGCAGTTACGAACTAGCCGCGGCGTCCAGCTCCTACGAGCAGTACTTC.

The sample holds many counts of this clonotype. The J gene is TRBJ1-1, the V gene TRBV18, with a tentative D call TRBD1 (6 bases). CDR1 is KGHSH and CDR2 is LQKENI in the germline V gene. This CDR3 region has 15 residues. V lost 3 bases to trimming and J lost 1 base, with 12 bases between them. The CDR3 here is CASSPNRDPNTEAFF. The CDR3 DNA reads TGTGCCAGCTCACCCAACAGGGACCCGAACACTGAAGCTTTCTTT.

The table lists this clonotype with many counts. The V and J genes are TRBV18 and TRBJ1-4, with TRBD1 identical over 9 bases. The trim removed 5 bases at V and 8 bases at J, leaving 9 bases unmatched. Per the germline V gene, CDR1 is KGHSH and CDR2 is LQKENI. The CDR3 totals 15 residues. The CDR3 sequence is CASSKQGALEEKLFF. CDR3 coding DNA: TGTGCCAGCTCAAAACAGGGGGCATTGGAGGAAAAACTGTTTTTT.

The gene calls are TRBV27 and TRBJ1-1, with D possibly TRBD1 on 5 matching bases. There are 15 residues in the CDR3. V was trimmed by 6 bases and J by 3 bases, leaving 17 bases between them. Germline V gene data show CDR1 as MNHEY and CDR2 as SMNVEV (reference sequence). Here the CDR3 reads CASSTIGGSDTEAFF. CDR3 nucleotides: TGTGCCAGCAGCACAATTGGGGGATCGGACACTGAAGCTTTCTTT.

The V gene is TRBV7-9, the J gene TRBJ2-2, with 9 bases fitting TRBD2. Germline V lookup: CDR1 SEHNR, CDR2 FQNEAQ (reference sequence). This CDR3 is built from 16 residues. J was trimmed by 5 bases and V by 7 bases; bases with no gene match: 11. The CDR3 bases are TGTGCCAGCAACCCGAGCGGGGGGAAAGGTACCGGGGAGCTGTTTTTT. Protein: CASNPSGGKGTGELFF. Full variable domain (missing parts from reference TRBV7-9 and TRBJ2-2): DTGVSQNPRHKITKRGQNVTFRCDPISEHNRLYWYRQTLGQGPEFLTYFQNEAQLEKSRLLSDRFSAERPKGSFSTLEIQRTEQGDSAMYLCASNPSGGKGTGELFFGEGSRLTVL.

This clonotype was picked up many times. The chain carries TRBV6-5 and TRBJ1-1, with D tentatively TRBD1 (6 bases). Trimming stripped 5 bases from V and 0 bases from J, with 10 bases between. From germline, CDR1 is MNHEY and CDR2 SVGAGI. The CDR3 length is 14 residues. Here the CDR3 DNA reads TGTGCCAGCAGTCGGACAGCGCTGAACACTGAAGCTTTCTTT. It yields the protein CASSRTALNTEAFF.

This rearrangement joins TRBV5-1 to TRBJ2-1; D unresolved. CDR1 and CDR2 from the germline V gene are SGHRS and YFSETQ. V was trimmed by 1 base and J by 0 bases, leaving 8 bases between them. The CDR3 is made up of 15 amino acids. The CDR3 DNA sequence: TGCGCCAGCAGCTTGCAGAGAAGCTCCTACAATGAGCAGTTCTTC. Its translation: CASSLQRSSYNEQFF.

This clonotype was seen repeatedly, ten times or more. The V call is TRBV27, the J call TRBJ2-3; D is unclear. The CDR3 is 14 amino acids. Germline loops: CDR1 MNHEY, CDR2 SMNVEV (reference sequence). V lost 4 bases and J 3 bases, leaving 11 bases between the germline ends. DNA of the CDR3: TGTGCCAGCAGTTCCTCAGCAAGGACAGATACGCAGTATTTT. Protein: CASSSSARTDTQYF.

On this clonotype: A read error is possible here, since a much larger clone lies one base away. The chain employs TRBV7-2 and TRBJ1-3; D gene unclear. This CDR3 is 12 amino acids long. Germline V CDR1 and CDR2: SGHTA, FQGNSA. CDR3 bases: TGTGCTTGGGTCCTCTCTGGAATCACCATATATTTT. This codes for CAWVLSGITIYF.

In this sample, this clonotype turned up many times. CDR3 sequence reads: CASSLAGDAEETQYF. CDR3 nucleotides: TGTGCCAGCAGCTTAGCGGGGGATGCAGAAGAGACCCAGTACTTC. The rearrangement joins TRBV11-2 to TRBJ2-5; D is possibly TRBD2 (6 bases). V lost 1 base and J lost 3, with 12 bases in between. The CDR3 spans 15 residues. In germline, CDR1 is SGHAT, CDR2 FQNNGV.

There are many counts of this clonotype. This sequence joins TRBV29-1 and TRBJ1-5; 7 bases align to TRBD1. The junction had 8 bases not matched to a gene; V was cut back by 7 bases and J by 2 bases. CDR1 is SQVTM and CDR2 is ANQGSEA in the germline V gene. The CDR3 has 14 amino acids. The CDR3 coding sequence is TGCAGCGCTGGGACAGCCGGCGGCAATCAGCCCCAGCATTTT. Amino acid sequence: CSAGTAGGNQPQHF.

This clonotype was recorded at least ten times. The chain employs TRBV20-1 and TRBJ2-7; tentatively, D is TRBD1 or TRBD2 (5 bases each). Germline lookup yields CDR1 DFQATT and CDR2 SNEGSKA (reference sequence). Trimming shortened V by 1 base and J by 3 bases, and 10 bases separated the two germline ends. There are 13 residues in the CDR3. The chain's CDR3 is CSARAGAGYEQYF. CDR3 DNA sequence: TGCAGTGCTAGAGCTGGGGCGGGCTACGAGCAGTACTTC.

This clonotype was seen at least ten times. The chain links TRBV10-1 to TRBJ2-7; D gene ambiguous. CDR3 length: 13 amino acids. CDR1 and CDR2 from the germline V gene are WNHNN and SYGVQD (reference sequence). V was pared by 2 bases and J by 7 bases, with 12 bases between. The CDR3 spells CASSERVGLEQYF. As DNA, the CDR3 is TGCGCCAGCAGTGAGCGAGTTGGGCTTGAGCAGTACTTC.

This clonotype was counted ten times or more. The rearrangement joins TRBV28 to TRBJ2-7; tentative D call: TRBD2 (5 bases). Germline loops: CDR1 MDHEN, CDR2 SYDVKM. The CDR3 covers 11 residues. Trimming took 9 bases from V and 4 from J, leaving 10 bases between them. The CDR3 DNA sequence: TGTGCCAGTCAGCGGTTTTACGAGCAGTACTTC. Translation gives CASQRFYEQYF.

The rearrangement uses TRBV12-3 or TRBV12-4 and TRBJ2-5; the D gene is possibly TRBD2 (5 bases). The CDR3 runs to 12 residues. V lost 8 bases to trimming and J lost 1 base, with 8 bases between them. The CDR3 sequence is CASAGTQETQYF. The CDR3 DNA reads as TGTGCCAGCGCGGGCACCCAAGAGACCCAGTACTTC.

This clonotype was observed many times. This chain connects TRBV20-1 to TRBJ2-5; perhaps TRBD2 as D (5 bases). The length of the CDR3 is 13 residues. Looked up from germline, CDR1 is DFQATT and CDR2 is SNEGSKA (reference sequence). V was pared by 2 bases and J by 1 base, with 8 bases between. The CDR3 loop reads CSARFGLQETQYF. DNA of the CDR3: TGCAGTGCTAGATTCGGACTCCAAGAGACCCAGTACTTC.

At least ten counts were recorded for this clonotype. V is TRBV24-1 and J is TRBJ1-2, with 7 bases identical to TRBD1. The CDR3 loop spans 14 amino acids. Germline V gives CDR1 KGHDR, CDR2 SFDVKD. V lost 5 bases to trimming and J lost 8 bases; unmatched junction nucleotides: 10. The CDR3 DNA is TGTGCCACCAGTGTTCCCGGACAGGATGGGGGCTACACCTTC. Translation: CATSVPGQDGGYTF.

This clonotype has at least ten counts. The genes are TRBV12-3 or TRBV12-4 and TRBJ1-2; D is undetermined. The CDR3 is 13 residues long. Trimming cost V 6 bases and J 7 bases, with 15 bases left between them. The CDR3 region is CASSLDPWSGYTF. CDR3 nucleotide sequence: TGTGCCAGCAGCCTCGATCCCTGGAGTGGCTACACCTTC.